A selection of T cell receptor beta chains follows, all from one sample in a study of cytomegalovirus exposure and HLA in healthy donors. The method was immunoSEQ multiplex PCR; TCRdb's version includes in-frame clones alone and lacks a portion of them. The data contain fewer than 120,000 clones, 88% of them seen just once; the ten biggest clones take up under 1.5%. The sequencing sample was made of PBMCs. Receptors were obtained from a woman in her twenties or thirties in good health and CMV-seropositive. CDR3s include the opening cysteine and the closing phenylalanine or tryptophan. A D gene is named only where the DNA matches it firmly. The size of a clone is reported for some rows only, either as once, few or many, or as a class for expanded clones.

size	J	V	D	CDR3	DNA
NA	TRBJ1-2	TRBV2	NA	CASSESRGYGYTF	TGTGCCAGCAGTGAATCTAGGGGCTATGGCTACACCTTC
NA	TRBJ2-2	TRBV7-2	TRBD2	CASSLAGGDGELFF	TGTGCCAGCAGCCTAGCGGGGGGAGACGGGGAGCTGTTTTTT
NA	TRBJ2-1	TRBV11-2	TRBD2	CASSSRPAGLANSNEQFF	TGTGCCAGCAGCTCCCGCCCAGCGGGACTAGCGAACTCCAATGAGCAGTTCTTC
NA	TRBJ2-5	TRBV5-4	NA	CASSLAAWEAQETQYF	TGTGCCAGCAGCTTGGCCGCGTGGGAGGCCCAAGAGACCCAGTACTTC
few	TRBJ1-1	TRBV30	NA	CAWNRVEAFF	TGTGCCTGGAACAGGGTGGAAGCTTTCTTT
NA	TRBJ1-2	TRBV19	TRBD1	CASSIAGGADGYTF	TGTGCCAGTAGTATTGCAGGGGGAGCTGATGGCTACACCTTC
NA	TRBJ2-1	TRBV4-2	NA	CASSYTRDWMYNEQFF	TGTGCCAGCAGCTATACCCGGGACTGGATGTACAATGAGCAGTTCTTC
NA	TRBJ2-3	TRBV6-1	NA	CASSVPRLSTDTQYF	TGTGCCAGCAGTGTCCCGCGTTTATCCACAGATACGCAGTATTTT
NA	TRBJ2-2	TRBV4-3	TRBD1	CASSQDLMGDRGPAGELFF	TGCGCCAGCAGCCAAGATCTCATGGGGGACAGGGGGCCGGCCGGGGAGCTGTTTTTT
NA	TRBJ2-4	TRBV18	NA	CASSPSPSNIQYF	TGTGCCAGCTCACCCTCCCCGAGTAACATTCAGTACTTC
NA	TRBJ1-1	TRBV27	NA	CASILRAMNTEAFF	TGTGCCAGCATCCTAAGAGCCATGAACACTGAAGCTTTCTTT
NA	TRBJ2-1	TRBV10-3	TRBD1	CAISEYRTGTFSYNEQFF	TGTGCCATCAGTGAGTATCGGACAGGCACCTTCTCCTACAATGAGCAGTTCTTC
NA	TRBJ1-1	TRBV7-9	NA	CASSQLNTEAFF	TGTGCCAGCAGCCAACTAAACACTGAAGCTTTCTTT
NA	TRBJ1-2	TRBV7-9	NA	CASSLEGRAGVNYGYTF	TGTGCCAGCAGCTTAGAGGGCCGTGCGGGGGTGAACTATGGCTACACCTTC
few	TRBJ1-6	TRBV6-6	NA	CASSYPEAVNRVHF	TGTGCCAGCAGTTACCCCGAGGCAGTTAATCGGGTCCACTTT
NA	TRBJ2-3	TRBV7-3	NA	CASSLGAGSADTQYF	TGTGCCAGCAGCTTAGGAGCAGGGTCCGCAGATACGCAGTATTTT
NA	TRBJ1-2	TRBV5-4	TRBD1	CASSDDRGYGYTF	TGTGCCAGCAGCGACGACAGGGGGTATGGCTACACCTTC
NA	TRBJ2-7	TRBV7-7	NA	CASSQPASSVIGLRAYEQYF	TGTGCCAGCAGCCAACCGGCCTCCTCAGTAATCGGTTTGCGGGCTTACGAGCAGTACTTC
NA	TRBJ2-5	TRBV18	NA	CASSPPSHGETQYF	TGTGCCAGCTCACCACCGAGTCATGGAGAGACCCAGTACTTC
NA	TRBJ2-7	TRBV19	NA	CASSIGAGQTYEQYF	TGTGCCAGTAGTATAGGGGCGGGACAGACCTACGAGCAGTACTTC
NA	TRBJ2-1	TRBV7-2	NA	CASSSNPRDRYNEQFF	TGTGCCAGCAGCTCAAACCCCAGGGATCGCTACAATGAGCAGTTCTTC
NA	TRBJ2-5	TRBV11-1	TRBD2	CASSLNAAGEGDF	TGTGCCAGCAGCCTAAATGCGGCGGGAGAGGGCGACTTC
NA	TRBJ2-1	TRBV7-3	TRBD1	CASSLTGVYNEQFF	TGTGCCAGCAGCTTGACAGGGGTTTACAATGAGCAGTTCTTC